Detailed here is one TCR beta chain. Antigen specificity is unknown. The record originates from a study of regulatory T cells in long-lasting Graves disease. Findings of the study overall: TRBV28 was favored in persistent disease, as were TRBJ1-2 and TRBJ2-5.

This CDR3 is built from 15 residues. Trimming shortened V by 4 bases and J by 1 base, and 14 bases separated the two germline ends. Looked up from germline, CDR1 is LNHDA and CDR2 is SQIVND (reference sequence). TCR beta libraries were built with iRepertoire HTBI primers and Arm-PCR of CDR3 regions. In TCRdb, the multiplex PCR reads were re-called with MiXCR into one record per CDR3 protein. Of under 450,000 distinct CDR3 sequences listed, roughly 25% were seen once; the top ten hold about 27%. The time point is: persistent/refractory GD, antithyroid drugs over 5 years with positive TRAb. The TCR library was prepared using RNA isolated from PBMCs.

This TCR derives from a woman aged 40 to 50 with Graves disease. V gene TRBV19 combines with J gene TRBJ2-7; D remains unclear. The sample consisted of peripheral blood mononuclear cells (PBMCs), taken when the disease was refractory, from a patient treated with antithyroid drugs. This CDR3 is CASSNGPGGSYEQYF. The CDR3 bases are TGTGCCAGTAGTAATGGTCCGGGCGGATCCTACGAGCAGTACTTC.